The next 32 T cell receptor beta chains were all read from a single sample in a study of PD-1 blockade in classical Hodgkin lymphoma. The data were produced by immunoSEQ multiplex PCR, yet TCRdb's version contains in-frame clones alone and is incomplete. The sample carries over 10,000 clones, about 87% recorded once. Relapse after autologous stem cell transplantation occurred in every patient, and brentuximab vedotin exposure varied. This material consisted of peripheral blood mononuclear cells (PBMCs), taken at baseline. The source of these receptors is a human donor with classical Hodgkin lymphoma.

V and J are TRBV6-4 and TRBJ2-2; TRBD1 matches at 9 bases. V was pared by 3 bases and J by 6 bases, with 5 bases of the junction left unmatched. This CDR3 contains 15 residues. CDR1 is MRHNA, CDR2 SNTAGT, per germline. For the CDR3, the DNA is TGTGCCAGCAGTGAAGCGCGGACAGGGGCCGGGGAGCTGTTTTTT. Translating gives CASSEARTGAGELFF.

The chain employs TRBV5-4 and TRBJ2-7; TRBD2 matches 11 bases. Looked up from germline, CDR1 is SGHNT and CDR2 is YYREEE (reference sequence). The V and J ends lost 5 bases and 4 bases, in that order; junction bases with no gene match: 5. The CDR3 loop spans 14 amino acids. CDR3 nucleotide sequence: TGTGCCAGCAGGTCCGGGACTAGCGGTTACGAGCAGTACTTC. Its translation is CASRSGTSGYEQYF.

The rearrangement joins TRBV28 to TRBJ2-7; TRBD1 agrees at 9 bases. The CDR3 covers 15 residues. V shed 5 bases and J 4 bases; nucleotides not matched to a gene: 9. CDR1 MDHEN and CDR2 SYDVKM come from the germline V gene. The CDR3 DNA is TGTGCCAGCAGTACTGTAACAGGGGGCATATACGAGCAGTACTTC. Translated: CASSTVTGGIYEQYF.

The CDR3 DNA follows: TGTGCCAGCAGCTTAGACCTGAACACTGAAGCTTTCTTT. Translation gives CASSLDLNTEAFF. The chain couples TRBV7-6 to TRBJ1-1; D call uncertain. With 1 base removed from V and 0 bases from J, the gap between germline ends came to 3 bases. The CDR3 is 13 residues long. Per germline, CDR1 SGHVS and CDR2 FNYEAQ.

The chain joins TRBV6-6 to TRBJ1-2; a possible D gene is TRBD1 (6 bases). V lost 4 bases, J lost 3 bases, and 18 bases lay in between. The CDR3 covers 16 residues. Germline CDR1 MNHNY, CDR2 SVGAGI (reference sequence). The CDR3 region is CASSSMAQGSYYGYTF. The CDR3 DNA follows: TGTGCCAGCAGTTCCATGGCCCAGGGGAGCTACTATGGCTACACCTTC.

This chain joins TRBV9 and TRBJ1-2; D might be TRBD1 (5 bases). Germline V CDR1 and CDR2: SGDLS, YYNGEE. Trimming removed 3 bases at V and 0 bases at J, with 15 bases between. The CDR3 sequence is 16 residues long. The chain's CDR3 is CASSAQDSPTNYGYTF. In nucleotides, the CDR3 is TGTGCCAGCAGCGCTCAAGACAGCCCGACTAACTATGGCTACACCTTC.

This clone was picked up one time. The rearrangement joins TRBV19 to TRBJ2-2; D is possibly TRBD1 or TRBD2 (6 bases each). Trimming left V 1 base short and J 6 bases short, with 9 bases between. Per germline, CDR1 LNHDA and CDR2 SQIVND (reference sequence). This CDR3 contains 14 residues. The CDR3 sequence: CASSIAGAAGELFF. The CDR3 bases are TGTGCCAGTAGTATAGCGGGGGCGGCCGGGGAGCTGTTTTTT.

The V gene is TRBV6-4, the J gene TRBJ2-2, with D possibly matching TRBD2 (6 bases). Trimming took 6 bases from V and 5 from J, leaving 16 bases between them. Germline CDR1 and CDR2: MRHNA and SNTAGT. CDR3 length: 15 amino acids. The CDR3 spells CASSKVSGGTGELFF. DNA of the CDR3: TGTGCCAGCAGCAAAGTCTCCGGGGGTACCGGGGAGCTGTTTTTT.

The chain joins TRBV2 to TRBJ1-2; perhaps TRBD1 as D (6 bases). Germline CDR1 SNHLY, CDR2 FYNNEI. The CDR3 is 13 amino acids. V lost 3 bases and J lost 6, with 11 bases in between. CDR3 sequence reads: CASSDDRLDGYTF. The CDR3 nucleotides are TGTGCCAGCAGTGATGACAGGCTCGATGGCTACACCTTC.

The chain joins TRBV4-1 to TRBJ2-3; a possible D gene is TRBD1 (5 bases). This CDR3 has 15 residues. The germline V and J ends were trimmed by 0 bases and 1 base, with 8 bases remaining between them. Germline V lookup: CDR1 MGHRA, CDR2 YSYEKL. CDR3 sequence (DNA): TGCGCCAGCAGCCAAGATTTCAGGGGCACAGATACGCAGTATTTT. Amino acid sequence: CASSQDFRGTDTQYF.

This chain uses TRBV5-1 with TRBJ1-1; D gene ambiguous. CDR1 is SGHRS, CDR2 YFSETQ, per germline. The V and J ends lost 5 bases and 1 base respectively, with 9 bases between them. The CDR3 is 13 residues long. In DNA, the CDR3 is TGCGCCAGCAGGACCGGGCAGAACACTGAAGCTTTCTTT. Protein product: CASRTGQNTEAFF.

The chain is built from TRBV5-8 and TRBJ2-7; D is perhaps TRBD1 (6 bases). The length of the CDR3 is 14 residues. CDR1 SGHTS and CDR2 YDEGEE come from the germline V gene. V dropped 4 bases and J dropped 1 base, with 12 bases sitting between them. CDR3 loop: CASSHYGQSYEQYF. DNA for the CDR3: TGTGCCAGCAGCCACTACGGACAGTCCTACGAGCAGTACTTC.

The chain employs TRBV7-9 and TRBJ2-7; 7 bases fit TRBD2. This CDR3 is 14 amino acids long. Germline V gene data show CDR1 as SEHNR and CDR2 as FQNEAQ (reference sequence). V shed 7 bases and J 6 bases; nucleotides not matched to a gene: 12. The CDR3 DNA reads as TGTGCCAGCAACCTCTGGGGAGGGTTTGCCGAGCAGTACTTC. Residues: CASNLWGGFAEQYF. Full variable domain (remainder filled in from reference TRBV7-9 and TRBJ2-7): DTGVSQNPRHKITKRGQNVTFRCDPISEHNRLYWYRQTLGQGPEFLTYFQNEAQLEKSRLLSDRFSAERPKGSFSTLEIQRTEQGDSAMYLCASNLWGGFAEQYFGPGTRLTVT.

The chain couples TRBV18 to TRBJ2-3, with 7 bases aligning to TRBD2. Germline CDR1 KGHSH, CDR2 LQKENI. This CDR3 spans 15 amino acids. The V and J ends lost 3 bases and 4 bases, in that order; junction bases with no gene match: 7. CDR3 DNA: TGTGCCAGCTCACCTGGAGCGGGATGGGCAGATACGCAGTATTTT. It codes for CASSPGAGWADTQYF.

V gene TRBV6-5 combines with J gene TRBJ2-5; D is unclear. V was trimmed by 4 bases and J by 5 bases, leaving 8 bases between them. Germline V gene lookup returns CDR1 MNHEY and CDR2 SVGAGI. The CDR3 covers 12 residues. CDR3 coding DNA: TGTGCCAGCAGTTGGGGTGGGGAGACCCAGTACTTC. Protein: CASSWGGETQYF.

This chain links TRBV29-1 with TRBJ2-7; D may be TRBD2 (6 bases). Trimming stripped 0 bases from V and 12 bases from J, with 12 bases between. Per the germline V gene, CDR1 is SQVTM and CDR2 is ANQGSEA. The CDR3 runs 11 residues. The DNA for the CDR3 is TGCAGCGTTGAAGATGGGACGGGAGCGTACTTC. Protein sequence: CSVEDGTGAYF.

The chain combines TRBV7-9 with TRBJ2-4; 10 positions match TRBD1. With 5 bases clipped from V and 2 bases from J, the junction kept 9 bases outside the gene matches. The germline gives CDR1 SEHNR, CDR2 FQNEAQ (reference sequence). CDR3 length equals 17 residues. The CDR3 region has the DNA TGTGCCAGCAGCCCTCCGGGACAGGGGCTTCCCAAAAACATTCAGTACTTC. It specifies CASSPPGQGLPKNIQYF.

The rearrangement joins TRBV4-1 to TRBJ1-2; the match to TRBD1 covers 9 bases. The CDR3 consists of 16 residues. The trim removed 4 bases at V and 5 bases at J, leaving 11 bases unmatched. The germline V gene encodes CDR1 MGHRA and CDR2 YSYEKL. The CDR3 sequence is CASSPSGTGLVYGYTF. The DNA for the CDR3 is TGCGCCAGCAGCCCATCCGGGACAGGGCTTGTATATGGCTACACCTTC.

The chain links TRBV7-9 to TRBJ2-2; 9 bases are shared with TRBD2. Unmatched junction bases numbered 0, after V lost 3 bases and J lost 4 bases. Germline V gene sequence: CDR1 SEHNR, CDR2 FQNEAQ (reference sequence). The CDR3 runs to 14 residues. CDR3 loop: CASSFSGSTGELFF. In DNA form, the CDR3 reads TGTGCCAGCAGCTTTAGCGGGAGCACCGGGGAGCTGTTTTTT.

This sequence joins TRBV28 and TRBJ1-2; the match to TRBD1 covers 8 bases. Germline lookup yields CDR1 MDHEN and CDR2 SYDVKM. CDR3 length: 16 amino acids. V was pared by 6 bases and J by 3 bases, with 12 bases of the junction left unmatched. The DNA of the CDR3 is TGTGCCAGCAGGAGCCAACAGGGGGACTTACACTATGGCTACACCTTC. The encoded protein is CASRSQQGDLHYGYTF.

The V gene is TRBV6-9, the J gene TRBJ2-2, with D unclear. CDR1 is MNHGY and CDR2 is SVAAGI in the germline V gene. The V and J ends lost 5 bases and 2 bases respectively, with 6 bases between them. The CDR3 extends over 13 amino acids. CDR3 sequence: CASSGGNTGELFF. The CDR3 DNA follows: TGTGCCAGCAGTGGTGGTAACACCGGGGAGCTGTTTTTT.

DNA of the CDR3: TGCGCCAGCAGAATAGCGGGTGGCGCAGATACGCAGTATTTT. Its protein product is CASRIAGGADTQYF. The V and J genes are TRBV5-1 and TRBJ2-3; TRBD2 aligns across 7 bases. There are 14 residues in the CDR3. Trimming took 5 bases from V and 4 from J; bases not matched to a gene: 7. CDR1 and CDR2 (germline): SGHRS, YFSETQ.

The rearrangement links TRBV11-3 to TRBJ2-1; 7 bases line up with TRBD1. This CDR3 has 14 residues. After removal of 6 bases from V and 4 bases from J, the junction contained 6 bases not matched to a gene. Germline loops: CDR1 SGHNT, CDR2 YENEEA. The CDR3 protein is CASSDRASYNEQFF. The DNA for the CDR3 is TGTGCCAGCAGTGACAGGGCCTCTTACAATGAGCAGTTCTTC.

The chain joins TRBV7-9 to TRBJ2-2, with TRBD2 matching 7 bases. The CDR3 loop spans 14 amino acids. J lost 5 bases, V lost 8 bases, and 8 bases had no gene match. Germline loops: CDR1 SEHNR, CDR2 FQNEAQ (reference sequence). The CDR3 DNA is TGTGCCAGCGGGAGGGATGAGCGGACCGGGGAGCTGTTTTTT. It translates to CASGRDERTGELFF.

This clone appeared once. This chain connects TRBV27 to TRBJ2-1, with TRBD2 identical over 10 bases. CDR3 length equals 12 residues. Germline assignment: CDR1 MNHEY and CDR2 SMNVEV (reference sequence). With V trimmed by 8 bases and J by 15 bases, 10 bases remained unmatched. The CDR3 protein is CASRSVSGGSFF. CDR3 in DNA: TGTGCCAGCCGAAGCGTTAGCGGGGGGTCGTTCTTC.

The sample holds a few counts of this clone. In DNA form, the CDR3 reads TGTGCCAGCAGTTTATCCCATCGGGGGACACAGCCCCAGCATTTT. Protein product: CASSLSHRGTQPQHF. This chain joins TRBV27 and TRBJ1-5, with a weak D call TRBD1 (6 bases). The germline V gene encodes CDR1 MNHEY and CDR2 SMNVEV (reference sequence). The CDR3 has 15 residues. V gave up 0 bases and J gave up 7 bases, with 13 bases separating them.

The V and J genes are TRBV5-1 and TRBJ2-7, with D possibly being TRBD1 (5 bases). V lost 3 bases and J 0 bases, leaving 13 bases between the germline ends. The CDR3 covers 15 residues. Germline-derived CDR1 and CDR2 are SGHRS and YFSETQ. DNA for the CDR3: TGCGCCAGCAGCTCGTTGACAGACCTCTCCTACGAGCAGTACTTC. This sequence encodes CASSSLTDLSYEQYF.

The chain uses TRBV4-2 and TRBJ2-7, with D tentatively TRBD1 or TRBD2 (5 bases each). CDR1 and CDR2 (germline): LGHNA, YNFKEQ. CDR3 length: 14 amino acids. Trimming stripped 4 bases from V and 6 bases from J, with 16 bases between. CDR3 sequence reads: CASSLDRGESEQYF. As DNA, the CDR3 is TGTGCCAGCAGCCTGGACCGAGGGGAATCCGAGCAGTACTTC.

V usage is TRBV14 and J usage is TRBJ2-5; D gene uncertain. Germline values: CDR1 SGHDN, CDR2 FVKESK. Trimming took off 0 bases at V and 9 bases at J, with 17 bases between the two ends. This CDR3 has 15 amino acids. CDR3 DNA sequence: TGTGCCAGCAGCCAAGATAACAGACCCCCCCCGGCCCAGTACTTC. It codes for CASSQDNRPPPAQYF.

The chain links TRBV6-5 to TRBJ2-7; maybe TRBD1 (5 bases). CDR1 and CDR2 (germline): MNHEY, SVGAGI. The CDR3 runs to 13 residues. V was clipped by 4 bases and J by 5 bases, with 12 bases between them. The CDR3: CASSSGLVDEQYF. CDR3 DNA sequence: TGTGCCAGCAGTTCAGGGTTAGTCGACGAGCAGTACTTC.

The chain combines TRBV11-2 with TRBJ1-5; the match to TRBD1 covers 8 bases. This CDR3 contains 17 residues. In germline, CDR1 is SGHAT, CDR2 FQNNGV. The ends lost 3 bases at V and 1 base at J; junction bases unmatched: 8. This CDR3 is CASSLGTGGRSNQPQHF. In nucleotides, the CDR3 is TGTGCCAGCAGCTTGGGAACAGGGGGTAGAAGCAATCAGCCCCAGCATTTT. Complete variable domain (other parts from reference TRBV11-2 and TRBJ1-5): EAGVAQSPRYKIIEKRQSVAFWCNPISGHATLYWYQQILGQGPKLLIQFQNNGVVDDSQLPKDRFSAERLKGVDSTLKIQPAKLEDSAVYLCASSLGTGGRSNQPQHFGDGTRLSIL.

The V gene is TRBV5-4, the J gene TRBJ1-1; D may be TRBD1 (6 bases). The V gene lost 5 bases and the J gene lost 8 bases, with 13 bases spanning the gap. In germline, CDR1 is SGHNT, CDR2 YYREEE (reference sequence). The CDR3 contains 12 residues. The CDR3 sequence is CASRTGTTEAFF. CDR3 DNA: TGTGCCAGCAGAACCGGGACAACAGAAGCTTTCTTT.